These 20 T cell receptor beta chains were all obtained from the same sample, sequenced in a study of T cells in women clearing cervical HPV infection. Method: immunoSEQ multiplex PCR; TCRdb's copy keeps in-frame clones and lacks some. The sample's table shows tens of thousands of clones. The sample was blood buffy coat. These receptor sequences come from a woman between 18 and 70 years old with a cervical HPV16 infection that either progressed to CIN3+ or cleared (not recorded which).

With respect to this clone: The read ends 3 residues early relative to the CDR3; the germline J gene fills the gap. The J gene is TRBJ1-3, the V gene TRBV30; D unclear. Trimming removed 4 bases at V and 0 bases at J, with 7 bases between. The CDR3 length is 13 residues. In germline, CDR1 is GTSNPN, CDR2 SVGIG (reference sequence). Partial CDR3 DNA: TGTGCCTGGAATCACTTCTCTGGAAACACC. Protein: CAWNHFSGNT. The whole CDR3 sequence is CAWNHFSGNTIYF.

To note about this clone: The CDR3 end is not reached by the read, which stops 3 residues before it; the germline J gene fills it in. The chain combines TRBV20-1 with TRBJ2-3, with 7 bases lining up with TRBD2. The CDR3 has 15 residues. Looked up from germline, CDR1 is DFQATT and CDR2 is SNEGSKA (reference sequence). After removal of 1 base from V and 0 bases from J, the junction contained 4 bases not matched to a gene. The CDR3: CSARGRGGSTDTQYF. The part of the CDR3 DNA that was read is TGCAGTGCTAGAGGGCGCGGGGGTAGCACAGATACG.

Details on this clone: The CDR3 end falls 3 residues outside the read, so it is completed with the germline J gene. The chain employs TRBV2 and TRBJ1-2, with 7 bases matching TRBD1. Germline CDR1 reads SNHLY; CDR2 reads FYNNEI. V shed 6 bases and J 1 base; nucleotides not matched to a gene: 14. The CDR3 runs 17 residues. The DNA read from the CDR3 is TGTGCCAGCAGCGAACGGGACAGCACCATGGTTAACTATGGC. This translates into CASSERDSTMVNYG. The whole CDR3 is CASSERDSTMVNYGYTF.

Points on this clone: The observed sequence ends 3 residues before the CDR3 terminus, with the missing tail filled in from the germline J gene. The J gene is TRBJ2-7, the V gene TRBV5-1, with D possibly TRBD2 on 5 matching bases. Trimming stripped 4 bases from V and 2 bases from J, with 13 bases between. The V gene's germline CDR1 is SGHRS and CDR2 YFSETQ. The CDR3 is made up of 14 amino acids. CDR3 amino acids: CASSPTTRAYEQYF. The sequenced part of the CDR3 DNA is TGCGCCAGCAGCCCGACAACTAGGGCCTACGAG.

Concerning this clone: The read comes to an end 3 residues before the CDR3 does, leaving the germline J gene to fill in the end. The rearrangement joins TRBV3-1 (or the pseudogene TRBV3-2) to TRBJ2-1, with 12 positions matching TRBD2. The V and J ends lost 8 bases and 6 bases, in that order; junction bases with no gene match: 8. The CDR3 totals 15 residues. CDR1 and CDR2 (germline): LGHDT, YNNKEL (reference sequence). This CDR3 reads CASHQLAGGGNEQFF. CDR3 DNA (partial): TGTGCCAGCCATCAACTAGCGGGAGGAGGCAATGAG.

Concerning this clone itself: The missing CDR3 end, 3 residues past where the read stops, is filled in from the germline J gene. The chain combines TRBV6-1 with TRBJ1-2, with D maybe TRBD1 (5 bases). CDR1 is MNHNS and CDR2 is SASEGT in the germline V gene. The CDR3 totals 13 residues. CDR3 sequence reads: CASSEAGQRGYTF. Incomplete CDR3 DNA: TGTGCCAGCAGTGAGGCAGGGCAAAGGGGC.

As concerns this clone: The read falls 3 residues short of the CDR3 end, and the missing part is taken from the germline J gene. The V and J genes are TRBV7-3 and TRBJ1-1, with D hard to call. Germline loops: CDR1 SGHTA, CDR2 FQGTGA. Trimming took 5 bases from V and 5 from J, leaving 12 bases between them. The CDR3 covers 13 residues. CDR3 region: CASSIAPGTEAFF. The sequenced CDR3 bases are TGTGCCAGCAGCATTGCCCCGGGGACTGAA.

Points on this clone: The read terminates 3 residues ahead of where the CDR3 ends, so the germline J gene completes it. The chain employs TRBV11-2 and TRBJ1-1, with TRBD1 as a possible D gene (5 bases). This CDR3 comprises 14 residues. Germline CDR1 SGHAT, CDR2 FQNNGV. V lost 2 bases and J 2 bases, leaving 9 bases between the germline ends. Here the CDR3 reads CASSLSGGNTEAFF. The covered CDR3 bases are TGTGCCAGCAGCTTAAGCGGGGGAAACACTGAA.

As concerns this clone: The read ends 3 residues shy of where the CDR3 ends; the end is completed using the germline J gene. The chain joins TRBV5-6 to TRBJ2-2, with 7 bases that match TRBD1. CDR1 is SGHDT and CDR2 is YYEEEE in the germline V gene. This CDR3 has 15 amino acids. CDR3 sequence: CASSRVGTVSSPLFF. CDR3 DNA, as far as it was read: TGTGCCAGCAGCCGCGTTGGGACAGTAAGTTCACCG.

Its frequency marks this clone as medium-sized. The CDR3 protein is CASSTTGGRYPDHTQYF. The covered CDR3 bases are TGTGCCAGCAGCACAACGGGGGGGCGATACCCAGACCATACG. J is TRBJ2-3 and V is TRBV7-3; 8 bases map to TRBD2. Read sequence stops 3 residues before the CDR3 end, and the germline J gene provides the missing end. The CDR3 totals 17 residues. J was trimmed by 7 bases and V by 5 bases; bases with no gene match: 17. CDR1 and CDR2 from the germline V gene are SGHTA and FQGTGA.

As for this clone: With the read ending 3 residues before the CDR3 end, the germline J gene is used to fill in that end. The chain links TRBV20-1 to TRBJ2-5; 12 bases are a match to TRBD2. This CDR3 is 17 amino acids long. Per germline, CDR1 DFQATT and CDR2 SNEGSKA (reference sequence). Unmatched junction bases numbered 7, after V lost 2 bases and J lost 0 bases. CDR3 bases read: TGCAGTGCTAGAATGACTAGCGGGGGTTCGTACCAAGAGACC. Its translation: CSARMTSGGSYQET. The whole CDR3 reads CSARMTSGGSYQETQYF.

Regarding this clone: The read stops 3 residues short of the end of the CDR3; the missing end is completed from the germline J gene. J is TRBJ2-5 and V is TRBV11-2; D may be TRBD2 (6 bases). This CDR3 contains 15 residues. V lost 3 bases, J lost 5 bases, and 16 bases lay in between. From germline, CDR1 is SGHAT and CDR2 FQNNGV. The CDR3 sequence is CASSFSGTSGETQYF. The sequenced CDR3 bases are TGTGCCAGCAGCTTCTCCGGGACCAGCGGGGAGACC.

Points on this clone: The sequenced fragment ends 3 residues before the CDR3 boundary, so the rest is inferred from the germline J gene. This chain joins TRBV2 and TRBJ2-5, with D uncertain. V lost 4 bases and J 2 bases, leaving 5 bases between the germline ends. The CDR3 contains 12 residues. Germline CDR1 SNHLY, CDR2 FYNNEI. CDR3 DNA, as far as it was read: TGTGCCAGCAGTGTACAACAAGAGACC. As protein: CASSVQQET. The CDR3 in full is CASSVQQETQYF.

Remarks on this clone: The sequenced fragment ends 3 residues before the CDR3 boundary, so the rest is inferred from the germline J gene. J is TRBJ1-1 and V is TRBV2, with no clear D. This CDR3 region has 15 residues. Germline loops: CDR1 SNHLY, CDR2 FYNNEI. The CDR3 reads CASSGLAGSTDTAFF. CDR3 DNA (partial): TGTGCCAGCAGTGGACTAGCGGGGAGCACAGATACG.

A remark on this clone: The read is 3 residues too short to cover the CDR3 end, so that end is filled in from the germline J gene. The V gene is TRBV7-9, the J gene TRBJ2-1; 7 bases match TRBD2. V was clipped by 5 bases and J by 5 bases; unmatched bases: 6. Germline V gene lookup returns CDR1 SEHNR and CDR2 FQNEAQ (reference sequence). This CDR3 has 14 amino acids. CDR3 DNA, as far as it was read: TGTGCCAGCAGCGGGACTAAGGCGGACAATGAG. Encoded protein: CASSGTKADNE. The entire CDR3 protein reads CASSGTKADNEQFF.

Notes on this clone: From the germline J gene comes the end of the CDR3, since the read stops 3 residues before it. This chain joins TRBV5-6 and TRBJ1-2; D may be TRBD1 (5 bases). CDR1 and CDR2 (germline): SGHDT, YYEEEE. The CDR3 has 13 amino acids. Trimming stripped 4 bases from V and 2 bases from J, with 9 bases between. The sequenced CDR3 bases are TGTGCCAGCAGCCCCAGACAGAACTATGGC. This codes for CASSPRQNYG. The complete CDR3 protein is CASSPRQNYGYTF.

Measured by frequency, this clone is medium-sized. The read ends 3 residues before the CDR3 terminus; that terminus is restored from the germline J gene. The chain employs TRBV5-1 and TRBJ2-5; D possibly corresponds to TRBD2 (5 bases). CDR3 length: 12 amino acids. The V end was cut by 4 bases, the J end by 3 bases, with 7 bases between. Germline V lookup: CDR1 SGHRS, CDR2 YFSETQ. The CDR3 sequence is CASSVLEETQYF. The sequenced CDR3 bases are TGCGCCAGCAGCGTACTAGAAGAGACC.

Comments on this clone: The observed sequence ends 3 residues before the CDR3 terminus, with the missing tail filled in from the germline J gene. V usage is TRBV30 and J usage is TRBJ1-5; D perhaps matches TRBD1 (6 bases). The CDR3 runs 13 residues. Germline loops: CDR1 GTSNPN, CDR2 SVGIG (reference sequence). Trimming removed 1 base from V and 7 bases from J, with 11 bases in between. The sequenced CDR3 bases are TGTGCCTGGAGTGACAGGGATAACCAGCCC. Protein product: CAWSDRDNQP. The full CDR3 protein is CAWSDRDNQPQHF. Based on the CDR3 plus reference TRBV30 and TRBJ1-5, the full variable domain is SQTIHQWPATLVQPVGSPLSLECTVEGTSNPNLYWYRQAAGRGLQLLFYSVGIGQISSEVPQNLSASRPQDRQFILSSKKLLLSDSGFYLCAWSDRDNQPQHFGDGTRLSIL.

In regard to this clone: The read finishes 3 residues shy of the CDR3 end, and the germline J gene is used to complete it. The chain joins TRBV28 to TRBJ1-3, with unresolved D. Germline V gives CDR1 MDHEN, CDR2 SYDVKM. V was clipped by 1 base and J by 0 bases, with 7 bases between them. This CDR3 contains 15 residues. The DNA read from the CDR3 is TGTGCCAGCAGTTTATACCGACACTCTGGAAACACC. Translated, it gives CASSLYRHSGNT. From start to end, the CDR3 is CASSLYRHSGNTIYF. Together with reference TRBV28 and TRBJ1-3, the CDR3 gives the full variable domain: DVKVTQSSRYLVKRTGEKVFLECVQDMDHENMFWYRQDPGLGLRLIYFSYDVKMKEKGDIPEGYSVSREKKERFSLILESASTNQTSMYLCASSLYRHSGNTIYFGEGSWLTVV.

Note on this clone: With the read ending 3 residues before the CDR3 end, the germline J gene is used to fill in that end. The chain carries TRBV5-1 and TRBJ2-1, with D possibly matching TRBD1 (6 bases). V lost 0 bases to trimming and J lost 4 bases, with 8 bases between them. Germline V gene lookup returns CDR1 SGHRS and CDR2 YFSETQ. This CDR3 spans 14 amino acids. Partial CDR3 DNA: TGCGCCAGCAGCTTGGAGGGGGAATACAATGAG. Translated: CASSLEGEYNE. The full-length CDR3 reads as CASSLEGEYNEQFF. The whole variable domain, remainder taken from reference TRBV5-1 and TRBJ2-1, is KAGVTQTPRYLIKTRGQQVTLSCSPISGHRSVSWYQQTPGQGLQFLFEYFSETQRNKGNFPGRFSGRQFSNSRSEMNVSTLELGDSALYLCASSLEGEYNEQFFGPGTRLTVL.